This T cell receptor (beta chain) is from a study of T cells after yellow fever vaccination. The germline gives CDR1 SQVTM, CDR2 ANQGSEA. The junction had 5 bases not matched to a gene; V was cut back by 6 bases and J by 0 bases. The CDR3 is made up of 14 amino acids. This clonotype came up many times. It was through 5'RACE template switching that TCR cDNA was made, with a universal primer site and UMIs added. TCRdb re-called the 5' RACE reads with MiXCR, one entry per CDR3 protein. The data show some 250,000 distinct CDR3 sequences, 6.9% seen once. This clonotype was sampled from a man aged 25 to 40 who received the YFV17D yellow fever vaccine. Here the sequenced sample was CD4+ T cells sorted from PBMCs, taken 15 days after the yellow fever booster vaccination. The rearrangement links TRBV29-1 to TRBJ2-3; 8 bases match TRBD2. In nucleotides, the CDR3 is TGCAGCGTGGGAAGCGGGGGTAGCACAGATACGCAGTATTTT. Protein product: CSVGSGGSTDTQYF.